The 2 T cell receptor beta chains presented below share a single source sample, sequenced in a study of blood T cells in healthy people across ages. The second PCR ran about 6 to 11 cycles with a sample-barcoded 5' primer and J-beta primers. TCRdb re-called the 5' RACE reads through MiXCR, storing one row per CDR3 protein. The sample yields around 790,000 distinct CDR3 sequences, roughly 44% seen once. The specimen was blood. The receptors here all came from a man aged 55 to 70 in good health.

The chain uses TRBV6-2 or TRBV6-3 and TRBJ2-5, with D uncertain. Looked up from germline, CDR1 is MNHEY and CDR2 is SVGEGT. This CDR3 contains 12 residues. Trimming removed 2 bases from V and 5 bases from J, with 6 bases in between. CDR3 DNA: TGTGCCAGCAGTTACCGTTTCGAGACCCAGTACTTC. Protein product: CASSYRFETQYF.

In regard to this clonotype: Compared with germline, one end of the junction differs, possibly owing to a read error. The chain is built from TRBV7-2 and TRBJ2-7; D not resolved. This CDR3 region has 14 residues. Germline V CDR1 and CDR2: SGHTA, FQGNSA. The DNA of the CDR3 is TGTGCCATCAGCTTAGAGGTCAGGTGGTTGGAGCAGTACTTC. It yields the protein CAISLEVRWLEQYF.